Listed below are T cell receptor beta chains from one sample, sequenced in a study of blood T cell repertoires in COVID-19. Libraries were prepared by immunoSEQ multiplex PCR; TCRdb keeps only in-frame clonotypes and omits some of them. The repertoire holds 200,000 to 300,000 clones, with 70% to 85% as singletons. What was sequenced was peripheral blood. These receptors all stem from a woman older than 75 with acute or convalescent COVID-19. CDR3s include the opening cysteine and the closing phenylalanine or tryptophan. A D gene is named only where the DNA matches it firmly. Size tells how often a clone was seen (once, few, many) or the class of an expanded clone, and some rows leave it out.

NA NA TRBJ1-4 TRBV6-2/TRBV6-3 CASSYYRNEKLFF TGTGCCAGCAGTTATTACCGGAATGAAAAACTGTTTTTT
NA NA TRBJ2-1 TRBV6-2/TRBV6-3 CASSSRLGAYNEQFF TGTGCCAGCAGTTCCCGACTAGGGGCCTACAATGAGCAGTTCTTC
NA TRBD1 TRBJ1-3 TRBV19 CASKRAATGISGGNTIYF TGTGCCAGTAAGCGAGCAGCGACAGGGATTTCTGGTGGAAACACCATATATTTT
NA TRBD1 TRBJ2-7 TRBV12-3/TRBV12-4 CASSKQTGVEQYF TGTGCCAGCAGTAAACAGACAGGGGTGGAGCAGTACTTC
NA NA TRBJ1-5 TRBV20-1 CSASPGVGYQPQHF TGCAGTGCTAGTCCAGGGGTCGGGTATCAGCCCCAGCATTTT
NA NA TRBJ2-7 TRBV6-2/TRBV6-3 CASSSDRTGTSNYEQYF TGTGCCAGCAGTTCGGACAGGACGGGGACTAGTAATTACGAGCAGTACTTC
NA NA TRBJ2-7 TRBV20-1 CKGQGSYEQYF TGCAAGGGGCAGGGCTCCTACGAGCAGTACTTC
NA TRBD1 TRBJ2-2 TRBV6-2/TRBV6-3 CASSRGQGRTGELFF TGTGCCAGCAGCCGTGGACAGGGGAGAACCGGGGAGCTGTTTTTT
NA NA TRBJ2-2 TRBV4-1 CASSQGAQSGELFF TGCGCCAGCAGCCAAGGGGCCCAATCAGGGGAGCTGTTTTTT
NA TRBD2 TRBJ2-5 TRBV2 CASSRGLAEETQYF TGTGCCAGCAGTCGGGGACTAGCGGAAGAGACCCAGTACTTC
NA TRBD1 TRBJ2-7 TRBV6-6 CASSYPGQTYEQYF TGTGCCAGCAGTTACCCGGGACAGACCTACGAGCAGTACTTC
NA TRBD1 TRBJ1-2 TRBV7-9 CASSLTGESGYTF TGTGCCAGCAGCTTAACAGGGGAGTCTGGCTACACCTTC
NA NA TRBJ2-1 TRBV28 CASSLGGGGNNEQFF TGTGCCAGCAGTCTTGGAGGGGGCGGCAACAATGAGCAGTTCTTC
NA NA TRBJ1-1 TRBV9 CASSVGANTEAFF TGTGCCAGCAGCGTAGGAGCGAACACTGAAGCTTTCTTT
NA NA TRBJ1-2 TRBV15 CATSRDRYGYTF TGTGCCACCAGCAGAGATCGGTATGGCTACACCTTC
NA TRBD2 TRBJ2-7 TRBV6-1 CASSEAGGSRYEQYF TGTGCCAGCAGTGAAGCCGGCGGGAGTAGGTACGAGCAGTACTTC
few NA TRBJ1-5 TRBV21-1 CASSKAGGRRIYQPQHF TGTGCCAGCAGCAAAGCCGGGGGACGGAGGATTTATCAGCCCCAGCATTTT
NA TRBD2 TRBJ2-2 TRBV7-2 CASSFLAGGTGELFF TGTGCCAGCAGCTTCCTAGCGGGAGGAACCGGGGAGCTGTTTTTT
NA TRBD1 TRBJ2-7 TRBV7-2 CASSRGQGAQYEQYF TGTGCCAGCAGTCGAGGACAGGGGGCCCAATACGAGCAGTACTTC
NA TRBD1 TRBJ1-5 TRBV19 CASSRGTEGLQPQHF TGTGCCAGTAGTCGGGGGACAGAAGGACTTCAGCCCCAGCATTTT
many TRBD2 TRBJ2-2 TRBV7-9 CASSLAGLAGGAGELFF TGTGCCAGCAGCTTAGCCGGACTAGCGGGAGGGGCCGGGGAGCTGTTTTTT
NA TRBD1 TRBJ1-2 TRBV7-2 CASSFTPRQGDYGYTF TGTGCCAGCAGCTTCACGCCTAGACAGGGGGACTATGGCTACACCTTC
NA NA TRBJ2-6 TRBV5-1 CASVQGSGANVLTF TGCGCCAGCGTCCAGGGCTCTGGGGCCAACGTCCTGACTTTC
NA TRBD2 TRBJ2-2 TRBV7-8 CASSFLSGGAAGELFF TGTGCCAGCAGCTTCCTTAGCGGGGGGGCCGCCGGGGAGCTGTTTTTT
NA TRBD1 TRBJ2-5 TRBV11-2 CASSYDRGVETQYF TGTGCCAGCAGCTACGACAGGGGGGTAGAGACCCAGTACTTC
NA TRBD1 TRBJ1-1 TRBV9 CASSVGTGAEDTEAFF TGTGCCAGCAGCGTCGGGACAGGGGCAGAGGACACTGAAGCTTTCTTT
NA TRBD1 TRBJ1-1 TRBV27 CASSLSRDSQNTEAFF TGTGCCAGCAGTTTATCGAGGGACAGTCAAAACACTGAAGCTTTCTTT
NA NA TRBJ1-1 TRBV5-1 CASSLADLNTEAFF TGCGCCAGCAGCTTGGCGGACTTGAACACTGAAGCTTTCTTT
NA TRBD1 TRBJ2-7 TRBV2 CASTRAGQGYYEQYF TGTGCCAGCACGAGGGCGGGACAGGGTTACTACGAGCAGTACTTC
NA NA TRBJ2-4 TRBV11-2 CASSLERLAKNIQYF TGTGCCAGCAGCTTAGAGCGACTAGCCAAAAACATTCAGTACTTC
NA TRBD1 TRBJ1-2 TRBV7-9 CASSPGQASYGYTF TGTGCCAGCAGCCCAGGACAGGCCTCTTATGGCTACACCTTC
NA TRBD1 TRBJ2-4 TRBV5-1 CASSSGQDSTGTKNIQYF TGCGCCAGCAGCTCGGGACAGGACTCAACCGGAACCAAAAACATTCAGTACTTC
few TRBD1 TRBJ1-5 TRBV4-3 CASSQDWGTVNQPQHF TGCGCCAGCAGCCAAGATTGGGGGACAGTCAATCAGCCCCAGCATTTT
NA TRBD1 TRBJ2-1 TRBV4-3 CASSQSRTGGGGEQFF TGCGCCAGCAGCCAGTCCCGGACAGGGGGCGGGGGGGAGCAGTTCTTC
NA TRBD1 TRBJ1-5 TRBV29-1 CSASLTGRNQPQHF TGCAGCGCCTCATTGACAGGGCGTAATCAGCCCCAGCATTTT
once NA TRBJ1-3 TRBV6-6 CASSSSQGSGNTIYF TGTGCCAGCAGTTCTTCACAGGGCTCTGGAAACACCATATATTTT
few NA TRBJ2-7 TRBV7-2 CASSLQAGGYEQYF TGTGCCAGCAGCTTACAGGCAGGGGGGTACGAGCAGTACTTC
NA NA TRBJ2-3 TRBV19 CASSIGLIRLTDTQYF TGTGCCAGTAGTATAGGTTTAATACGACTGACAGATACGCAGTATTTT
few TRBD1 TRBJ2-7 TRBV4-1 CASSQGQGAAYEQYF TGCGCCAGCAGCCAAGGACAGGGGGCTGCCTACGAGCAGTACTTC
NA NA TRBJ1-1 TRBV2 CASSIVQGFTEAFF TGTGCCAGCTCGATCGTTCAGGGTTTCACTGAAGCTTTCTTT
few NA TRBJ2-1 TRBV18 CASSGGIYNEQFF TGTGCCAGCTCAGGCGGTATCTACAATGAGCAGTTCTTC